What follows is one TCR beta chain and its context. The CDR3 extends over 14 amino acids. V lost 5 bases, J lost 9 bases, and 16 bases lay in between. From germline, CDR1 is SGHTA and CDR2 FQGTGA. The sample is drawn from a study of blood T cell repertoires in COVID-19. The table came from immunoSEQ multiplex PCR; TCRdb's copy has only in-frame clones and leaves some out. This sample has approximately 94,000 clones, with over 80% found just once. The V gene is TRBV7-3, the J gene TRBJ2-2; TRBD2 might be the D (5 bases). This TCR derives from a man in his forties or fifties with active or convalescent COVID-19. The sequenced material came from peripheral blood. The DNA of the CDR3 is TGTGCCAGCAGCCCGGACCCCAGAGGGAGGGAGCTGTTTTTT. It is translated as CASSPDPRGRELFF.